Detailed here is one T cell receptor beta chain. Its cognate antigen has yet to be identified. One base away there is no much larger clone; base qualities are not given. The CDR3 starts with the cysteine, ends with the phenylalanine, and has 17 residues. The retained sequence is limited to the CDR3, 51 bases, with the frame set at the first base. Germline trimming: 0 bases from V, 6 bases from J; junction bases outside gene matches: 6. CDR1 and CDR2, looked up from the germline V gene, are KGHSH and LQKENI. TCRbeta CDR3 regions were amplified from genomic DNA by means of the immunoSEQ Assay, a bias-controlled multiplex PCR. The study's own analysis went as follows. Within the assay, amplification of reference gene primers was used to estimate how many nucleated cells each sample contained. To quantify the absolute abundance of each unique TCRbeta CDR3 rearrangement, sequence reads were collapsed and filtered. Productive Simpson clonality was computed per sample as the square root of Simpson's diversity index over productive rearrangements. Here the immuneACCESS table is served through TCRdb, limited to in-frame sequences with V and J called. Missing clones are a known gap in these copies; in checked studies unresolved V genes cover under half, and the rest lacks a known reason. For V, J and clone size, that table is used; D and trimming come from the DNA. The table for this sample lists roughly 170,000 clones; about four fifths of them were counted only once. The ten largest clones capture 8% to 8.5% of the sample.

One collaborating source in Seattle enrolled patients while the patients were actively infected and followed the patients over time throughout the course of disease. Whole blood was collected in K2EDTA tubes by collaborating institutions according to the institutions' own protocols. Collaborator samples were shipped for TCRbeta analysis as frozen whole blood, isolated PBMCs, or DNA extracted from either sample type. The data derive from a study of blood T cell repertoires in COVID-19 (TCRdb year 2020). Study-level background: Collaborator samples came from the United States, Italy and Spain and covered acute and convalescent phases of COVID-19. The prospective study material was composed of cDNA or gDNA derived from T cells, B-cell-depleted T cells, or PBMCs. Deeply sampled blood TCRbeta repertoires from subjects exposed to, actively infected with, or recovered from COVID-19 were included in the dataset. The repertoires were made available in a free public database intended to serve as a resource for research on the immune response to SARS-CoV-2. The samples were drawn from the first 160 participants of the ongoing ImmuneRACE study and from 1,200 or so subjects provided by 6 global collaborators. Sample metadata almost always included a de-identified subject ID, COVID-19 status, age in years and sex. Where available, HLA class I and class II types were obtained from metadata supplied by the sample provider rather than from assay-based typing.

Results and caveats for the whole study, not just this receptor: How much clinical and demographic metadata was included differed by source and by participant, and the metadata was provided uncurated.

This TCR was sampled from a woman aged 60-75 years with COVID-19, enrolled during active disease. The V and J genes are TRBV18 and TRBJ2-2; 11 of the junction bases match TRBD2. The sequenced sample was peripheral blood. CDR3 loop: CASSPPSGRAWAGELFF. The nucleotide sequence is TGTGCCAGCTCACCACCTAGCGGGAGGGCCTGGGCCGGGGAGCTGTTTTTT.